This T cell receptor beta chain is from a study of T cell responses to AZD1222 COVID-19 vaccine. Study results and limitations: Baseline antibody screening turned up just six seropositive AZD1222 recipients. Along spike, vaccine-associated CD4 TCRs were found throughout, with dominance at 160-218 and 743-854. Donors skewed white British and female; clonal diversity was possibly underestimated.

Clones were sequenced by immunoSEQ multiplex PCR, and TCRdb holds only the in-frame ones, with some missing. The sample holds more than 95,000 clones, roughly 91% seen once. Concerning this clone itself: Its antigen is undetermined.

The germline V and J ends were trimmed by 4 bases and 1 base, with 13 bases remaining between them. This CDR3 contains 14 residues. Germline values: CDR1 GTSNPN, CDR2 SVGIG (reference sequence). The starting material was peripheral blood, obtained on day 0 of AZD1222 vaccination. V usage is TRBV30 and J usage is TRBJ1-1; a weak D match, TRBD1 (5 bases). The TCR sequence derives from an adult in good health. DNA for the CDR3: TGTGCCTGGAAGCCCAGGGCGAGGAACACTGAAGCTTTCTTT. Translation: CAWKPRARNTEAFF.